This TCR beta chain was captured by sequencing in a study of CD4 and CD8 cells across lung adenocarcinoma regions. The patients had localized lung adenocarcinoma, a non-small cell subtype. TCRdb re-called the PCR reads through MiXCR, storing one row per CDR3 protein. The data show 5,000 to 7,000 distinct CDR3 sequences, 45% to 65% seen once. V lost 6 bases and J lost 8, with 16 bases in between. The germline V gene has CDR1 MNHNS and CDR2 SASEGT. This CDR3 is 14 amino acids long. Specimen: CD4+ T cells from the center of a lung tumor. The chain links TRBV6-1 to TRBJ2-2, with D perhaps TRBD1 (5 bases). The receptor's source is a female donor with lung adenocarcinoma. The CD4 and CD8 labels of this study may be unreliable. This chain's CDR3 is CASSLYRIGGELFF. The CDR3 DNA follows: TGTGCCAGCAGCCTATACAGGATCGGGGGGGAGCTGTTTTTT.